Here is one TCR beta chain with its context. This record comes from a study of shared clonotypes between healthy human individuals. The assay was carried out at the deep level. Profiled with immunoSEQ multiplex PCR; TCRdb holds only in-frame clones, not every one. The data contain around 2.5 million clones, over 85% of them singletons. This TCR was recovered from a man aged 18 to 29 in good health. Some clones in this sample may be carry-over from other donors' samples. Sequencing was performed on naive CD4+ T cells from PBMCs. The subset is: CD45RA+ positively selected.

CDR3: CASSDPGGRRGTEAFF. In DNA, the CDR3 is TGTGCCAGCAGCGACCCAGGGGGACGTCGGGGCACTGAAGCTTTCTTT. The chain carries TRBV7-9 and TRBJ1-1; TRBD1 aligns across 7 bases. The CDR3 totals 16 residues. Germline assignment: CDR1 SEHNR and CDR2 FQNEAQ (reference sequence). The V and J ends lost 5 bases and 4 bases, in that order; junction bases with no gene match: 13.